This TCR beta chain was obtained from a study of T cells after yellow fever vaccination. Looking at the study overall: Each low-cell-number fraction was prepared by means of SMART-Seq v4 Ultra Low Input.

Regarding the study as a whole: Researchers cautioned that FACS-sorted repertoires could harbor abundant clonotypes contaminating from the bulk population. The booster saw the reappearance of most primary-vaccination clones (approximately 97% CD4, 88% CD8).

The 5'RACE template-switching step produced TCR cDNA and added a universal primer site and UMIs. MiXCR, run by TCRdb on the 5' RACE reads, gives a single entry per CDR3 protein. The data hold a few hundred thousand distinct CDR3 sequences, with under 3.5% observed a single time. This clonotype was detected only a few times. The antigen remains unidentified. CDR1 and CDR2 from the germline V gene are MNHEY and SVGEGT. Trimming at V came to 0 bases and at J to 4 bases, leaving 6 bases not matched to a gene. The CDR3 is 16 residues long. The V call is TRBV6-2 or TRBV6-3, the J call TRBJ1-5; 7 bases align to TRBD1. This sequence originates from a man aged 18 to 29 who received the YFV17D yellow fever vaccine. Specimen: CD4+ T cells sorted from PBMCs, collected 10 days after the yellow fever booster vaccination. The CDR3 spells CASSYSVRGTNQPQHF. DNA for the CDR3: TGTGCCAGCAGTTACTCTGTCAGGGGGACTAATCAGCCCCAGCATTTT.